These T cell receptor beta chains were read from a single sample in a study of blood T cell repertoires in COVID-19. Clones were sequenced by immunoSEQ multiplex PCR, and TCRdb holds only the in-frame ones, with some missing. The sample carries under 100,000 clones, 80% to 90% recorded once. Sequencing used peripheral blood. The receptor source for this set is a man aged 45-65 years with acute or convalescent COVID-19. The CDR3 runs from the conserved cysteine through the conserved F or W. D genes are given only for firm matches. Part of the rows lack a size; the others show once, few, many or a class for expanded clones.

>TRBJ1-1|TRBV6-1|NA|16|NA
CASSEARRYSNTEAFF
TGTGCCAGCAGTGAAGCGCGTCGGTACTCGAACACTGAAGCTTTCTTT
>TRBJ1-1|TRBV25-1|NA|14|NA
CASRGGGVDTEAFF
TGTGCCAGCAGGGGCGGGGGAGTTGACACTGAAGCTTTCTTT
>TRBJ1-6|TRBV5-1|NA|12|NA
CASRDTNSPLHF
TGCGCCAGCAGGGACACAAATTCACCCCTCCACTTT
>TRBJ2-1|TRBV28|NA|12|NA
CATRGSYNEQFF
TGTGCCACTCGGGGTTCCTACAATGAGCAGTTCTTC
>TRBJ2-7|TRBV7-3|NA|14|TRBD2
CASSPIAGSYEQYF
TGTGCCAGCAGCCCCATAGCGGGATCCTACGAGCAGTACTTC
>TRBJ2-3|TRBV30|NA|14|NA
CAWSLGGGTDTQYF
TGTGCCTGGAGTTTAGGGGGGGGCACAGATACGCAGTATTTT
>TRBJ1-5|TRBV6-5|NA|16|TRBD1
CASSYETGGYNQPQHF
TGTGCCAGCAGTTATGAGACAGGGGGCTACAATCAGCCCCAGCATTTT
>TRBJ1-1|TRBV19|NA|15|NA
CASSAGMWVNTEAFF
TGTGCCAGTAGTGCAGGGATGTGGGTGAACACTGAAGCTTTCTTT
>TRBJ2-5|TRBV5-6|NA|16|NA
CASRPLGGDVGETQYF
TGTGCCAGCCGTCCCCTGGGGGGAGACGTGGGGGAGACCCAGTACTTC
>TRBJ2-3|TRBV7-3|NA|18|TRBD2
CASSQAPTGTGGTDTQYF
TGTGCCAGCAGCCAGGCCCCCACCGGGACGGGGGGGACGGATACGCAGTATTTT
>TRBJ2-3|TRBV19|NA|15|TRBD2
CASSPGTSGTDTQYF
TGTGCCAGTAGTCCGGGGACTAGCGGCACAGATACGCAGTATTTT
>TRBJ1-2|TRBV30|once|11|TRBD1
CASGGFYGYTF
TGTGCCTCAGGGGGCTTTTATGGCTACACCTTC
>TRBJ2-7|TRBV6-5|NA|13|NA
CASREGIRDEQYF
TGTGCCAGCAGGGAGGGTATTCGCGACGAGCAGTACTTC
>TRBJ1-6|TRBV5-6|NA|14|TRBD1
CASSFGTGGVTGYF
TGTGCCAGCAGCTTCGGGACAGGGGGCGTAACGGGATACTTT
>TRBJ1-5|TRBV6-5|once|14|TRBD1
CASRSTGERQPQHF
TGTGCCAGCAGGTCGACAGGGGAAAGGCAGCCCCAGCATTTT
>TRBJ2-3|TRBV2|NA|15|TRBD1
CASSSGTGVGDTQYF
TGTGCCAGCAGTTCCGGGACAGGGGTTGGAGATACGCAGTATTTT
>TRBJ2-1|TRBV30|NA|15|TRBD1
CAWTPRDRVVNEQFF
TGTGCCTGGACCCCCCGGGACAGGGTAGTCAATGAGCAGTTCTTC
>TRBJ1-5|TRBV5-6|NA|17|NA
CASSSGDQGLSNQPQHF
TGTGCCAGCAGCTCGGGGGATCAGGGATTGAGCAATCAGCCCCAGCATTTT
>TRBJ1-1|TRBV5-1|NA|15|TRBD1
CASSPGQGINTEAFF
TGCGCCAGCAGCCCCGGACAGGGGATCAACACTGAAGCTTTCTTT
>TRBJ2-7|TRBV2|NA|13|TRBD1
CASSRQGPYEQYF
TGTGCCAGCAGCAGACAGGGGCCCTACGAGCAGTACTTC
>TRBJ2-2|TRBV5-1|few|16|TRBD1
CARPPYAGGGTGELFF
TGCGCCAGGCCACCTTATGCAGGGGGCGGCACCGGGGAGCTGTTTTTT
>TRBJ1-5|TRBV19|NA|15|TRBD1
CASSTVQGADQPQHF
TGTGCCAGTAGTACGGTACAGGGGGCAGATCAGCCCCAGCATTTT
>TRBJ1-2|TRBV19|NA|13|NA
CASRVVGQKDYTF
TGTGCCAGTCGCGTGGTCGGACAGAAGGACTACACCTTC
>TRBJ2-7|TRBV5-1|once|14|NA
CASRVNTGSYEQYF
TGCGCCAGCAGGGTTAATACCGGGTCCTACGAGCAGTACTTC
>TRBJ2-2|TRBV27|NA|14|NA
CASTTRLVDGELFF
TGTGCCAGCACTACCCGACTAGTAGACGGGGAGCTGTTTTTT
>TRBJ2-1|TRBV3-1/TRBV3-2|NA|15|NA
CASSRAPGSYNEQFF
TGTGCCAGCAGTCGAGCGCCTGGGTCCTACAATGAGCAGTTCTTC
>TRBJ2-5|TRBV5-1|NA|18|TRBD2
CASSLFWTSGGPQETQYF
TGCGCCAGCAGCTTGTTTTGGACTAGCGGAGGGCCCCAAGAGACCCAGTACTTC
>TRBJ1-2|TRBV6-5|NA|13|TRBD1
CASRTGQLYGYTF
TGTGCCAGCAGGACGGGACAGCTTTATGGCTACACCTTC
>TRBJ1-2|TRBV7-3|NA|15|TRBD1
CASSKGSGGTDGYTF
TGTGCCAGCAGCAAGGGGTCAGGGGGCACGGATGGCTACACCTTC
>TRBJ1-1|TRBV11-1|NA|14|TRBD1
CASSTQGTNTEAFF
TGTGCCAGCAGCACACAGGGGACAAACACTGAAGCTTTCTTT
>TRBJ1-1|TRBV30|NA|13|NA
CAWSLSRGSEAFF
TGTGCCTGGAGTTTAAGTAGGGGCAGTGAAGCTTTCTTT
>TRBJ1-3|TRBV6-6|NA|14|NA
CASSYEGAGNTIYF
TGTGCCAGCAGTTATGAAGGGGCCGGAAACACCATATATTTT
>TRBJ1-2|TRBV30|once|15|NA
CACEPGQLINYGYTF
TGTGCCTGCGAGCCCGGACAGCTGATTAACTATGGCTACACCTTC
>TRBJ1-5|TRBV30|NA|13|NA
CAWRGGRNQPQHF
TGTGCCTGGAGAGGAGGACGGAATCAGCCCCAGCATTTT
>TRBJ2-7|TRBV7-8|NA|15|NA
CASSSRAGTNYEQYF
TGTGCCAGCAGCTCTAGAGCCGGGACAAACTACGAGCAGTACTTC
>TRBJ1-1|TRBV5-1|NA|14|NA
CASSLGLGNTEAFF
TGCGCCAGCAGCCTAGGCCTGGGGAACACTGAAGCTTTCTTT
>TRBJ2-3|TRBV9|NA|15|NA
CASSVMDSRTDTQYF
TGTGCCAGCAGCGTTATGGACAGCCGAACAGATACGCAGTATTTT
>TRBJ1-5|TRBV30|NA|14|TRBD1
CAWSSQGGNQPQHF
TGTGCCTGGAGTTCGCAGGGGGGAAATCAGCCCCAGCATTTT
>TRBJ1-2|TRBV6-5|NA|13|TRBD1
CASSIGQGSSYTF
TGTGCCAGCAGCATCGGACAGGGATCGAGCTACACCTTC
>TRBJ2-3|TRBV29-1|NA|15|TRBD2
CSVRSGGGAGDTQYF
TGCAGCGTACGCAGCGGGGGGGGAGCCGGAGATACGCAGTATTTT
>TRBJ2-3|TRBV2|NA|14|TRBD2
CASSEDSGLGTQYF
TGTGCCAGCAGTGAGGACTCGGGACTAGGGACGCAGTATTTT
>TRBJ2-2|TRBV7-3|NA|14|NA
CASSRQGRAGELFF
TGTGCCAGCAGCCGACAGGGGAGGGCCGGGGAGCTGTTTTTT
>TRBJ1-1|TRBV10-3|NA|13|NA
CAIRAGEGTEAFF
TGTGCCATCAGGGCAGGGGAGGGCACTGAAGCTTTCTTT
>TRBJ2-3|TRBV4-1|NA|15|TRBD2
CASSYSGVRTDTQYF
TGCGCCAGCAGCTACAGCGGGGTGCGCACAGATACGCAGTATTTT
>TRBJ2-3|TRBV7-6|NA|14|TRBD2
CASSVSGVPDTQYF
TGTGCCAGCAGCGTTAGCGGGGTGCCAGATACGCAGTATTTT
>TRBJ1-1|TRBV5-4|NA|16|TRBD1
CASSATGGAGFTEAFF
TGTGCCAGCAGCGCGACAGGGGGCGCTGGGTTTACTGAAGCTTTCTTT
>TRBJ1-1|TRBV29-1|once|14|NA
CSVPATALNTEAFF
TGCAGCGTCCCCGCGACAGCGCTGAACACTGAAGCTTTCTTT
>TRBJ2-3|TRBV11-2|NA|15|NA
CASSAGGRFPDTQYF
TGTGCCAGCAGCGCTGGGGGGAGGTTCCCAGATACGCAGTATTTT
>TRBJ2-1|TRBV29-1|NA|13|NA
CSVEDPTTNEQFF
TGCAGCGTTGAAGATCCCACTACCAATGAGCAGTTCTTC
>TRBJ2-3|TRBV19|NA|14|NA
CASKAGAGTDTQYF
TGTGCCAGTAAGGCGGGGGCAGGCACAGATACGCAGTATTTT
>TRBJ1-3|TRBV5-1|NA|16|NA
CASSPRNPSSGNTIYF
TGCGCCAGCAGCCCCAGAAACCCAAGCTCTGGAAACACCATATATTTT
>TRBJ1-1|TRBV19|NA|15|NA
CASSIRSGMHTEAFF
TGTGCCAGTAGTATTCGATCGGGTATGCACACTGAAGCTTTCTTT
>TRBJ1-2|TRBV9|NA|13|TRBD1
CASSVELRGPFTF
TGTGCCAGCAGCGTAGAATTGAGGGGGCCGTTCACCTTC
>TRBJ2-5|TRBV9|NA|14|NA
CASSVGSAFETQYF
TGTGCCAGCAGCGTCGGGTCCGCGTTTGAGACCCAGTACTTC
>TRBJ2-1|TRBV19|NA|14|TRBD2
CASRNGLAADEQFF
TGTGCCAGTAGAAATGGACTAGCGGCGGATGAGCAGTTCTTC
>TRBJ1-3|TRBV5-5|NA|14|TRBD1
CASSSGTVGNTIYF
TGTGCCAGCAGCTCCGGGACAGTCGGAAACACCATATATTTT
>TRBJ1-6|TRBV24-1|NA|19|NA
CATSEHPDRSSSYNSPLHF
TGTGCCACCAGTGAACACCCCGACAGGTCGAGCTCCTATAATTCACCCCTCCACTTT
>TRBJ1-1|TRBV7-9|once|12|NA
CASSYREGEAFF
TGTGCCAGCAGCTACAGGGAGGGCGAAGCTTTCTTT
>TRBJ1-5|TRBV7-8|NA|15|TRBD1
CASSTRDRETQPQHF
TGTGCCAGCAGCACCCGGGACAGGGAGACTCAGCCCCAGCATTTT
>TRBJ2-1|TRBV9|few|14|NA
CASSAGHTYNEQFF
TGTGCCAGCAGCGCGGGACATACATACAATGAGCAGTTCTTC